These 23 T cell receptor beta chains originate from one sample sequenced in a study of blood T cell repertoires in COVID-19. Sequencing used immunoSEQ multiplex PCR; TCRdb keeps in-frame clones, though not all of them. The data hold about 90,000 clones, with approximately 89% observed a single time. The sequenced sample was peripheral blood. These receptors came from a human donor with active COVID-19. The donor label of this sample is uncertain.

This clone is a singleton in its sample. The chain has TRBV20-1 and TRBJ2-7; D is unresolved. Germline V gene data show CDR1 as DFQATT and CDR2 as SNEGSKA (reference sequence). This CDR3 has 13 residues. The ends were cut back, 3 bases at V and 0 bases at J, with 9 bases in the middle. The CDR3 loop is CSASVTASYEQYF. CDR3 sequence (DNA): TGCAGTGCTAGTGTTACAGCCTCCTACGAGCAGTACTTC.

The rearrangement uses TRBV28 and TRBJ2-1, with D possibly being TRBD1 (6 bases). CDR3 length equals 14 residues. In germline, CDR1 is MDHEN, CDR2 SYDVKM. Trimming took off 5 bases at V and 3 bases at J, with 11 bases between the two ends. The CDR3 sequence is CASSLRQDYNEQFF. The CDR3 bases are TGTGCCAGCAGTCTGCGACAGGACTACAATGAGCAGTTCTTC.

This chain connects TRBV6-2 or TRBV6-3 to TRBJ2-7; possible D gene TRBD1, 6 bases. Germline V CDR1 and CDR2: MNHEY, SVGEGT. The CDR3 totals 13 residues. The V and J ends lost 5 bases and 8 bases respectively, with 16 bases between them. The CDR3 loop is CASSPTSGVKQYF. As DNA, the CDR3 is TGTGCCAGCAGTCCCACGTCAGGGGTGAAGCAGTACTTC.

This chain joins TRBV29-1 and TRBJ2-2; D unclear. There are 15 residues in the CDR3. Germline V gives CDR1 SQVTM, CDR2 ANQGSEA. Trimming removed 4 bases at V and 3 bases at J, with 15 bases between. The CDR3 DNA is TGCAGCGTTGGGCTCGTTGCAGGTGACACCGGGGAGCTGTTTTTT. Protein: CSVGLVAGDTGELFF.

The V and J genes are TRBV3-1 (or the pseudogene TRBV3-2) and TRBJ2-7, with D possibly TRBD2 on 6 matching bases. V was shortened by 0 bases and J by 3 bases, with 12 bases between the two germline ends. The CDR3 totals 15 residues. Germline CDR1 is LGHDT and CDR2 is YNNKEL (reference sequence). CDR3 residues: CASSQDQRVYYEQYF. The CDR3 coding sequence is TGTGCCAGCAGCCAAGATCAGCGGGTCTACTACGAGCAGTACTTC.

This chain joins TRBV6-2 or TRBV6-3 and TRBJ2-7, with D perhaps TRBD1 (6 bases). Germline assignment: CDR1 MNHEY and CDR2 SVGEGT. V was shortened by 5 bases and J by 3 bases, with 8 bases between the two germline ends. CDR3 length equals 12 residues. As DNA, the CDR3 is TGTGCCAGCAGTCGGGACATCTACGAGCAGTACTTC. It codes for CASSRDIYEQYF.

The CDR3 is CASSKELWLNNEQFF. CDR3 coding DNA: TGTGCCAGCAGCAAAGAGTTGTGGCTCAACAATGAGCAGTTCTTC. The chain is built from TRBV21-1 and TRBJ2-1; TRBD1, as called in the table, went unchecked against the DNA. TRBV21-1 is labeled a pseudogene. The CDR3 totals 15 residues.

The CDR3 protein is CASSQDRIGSYGYTF. CDR3 in DNA: TGCGCCAGCAGCCAAGATCGTATAGGGAGTTATGGCTACACCTTC. The chain couples TRBV4-3 to TRBJ1-2; D remains unclear. CDR1 and CDR2 from the germline V gene are LGHNA and YSLEER. V was trimmed by 0 bases and J by 5 bases, leaving 13 bases between them. The length of the CDR3 is 15 residues.

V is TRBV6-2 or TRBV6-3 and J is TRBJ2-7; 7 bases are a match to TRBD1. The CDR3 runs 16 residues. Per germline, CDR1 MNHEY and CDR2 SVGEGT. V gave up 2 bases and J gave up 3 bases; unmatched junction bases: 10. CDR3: CASSYKTGLLIYEQYF. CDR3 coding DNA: TGTGCCAGCAGTTACAAGACAGGGTTATTAATCTACGAGCAGTACTTC.

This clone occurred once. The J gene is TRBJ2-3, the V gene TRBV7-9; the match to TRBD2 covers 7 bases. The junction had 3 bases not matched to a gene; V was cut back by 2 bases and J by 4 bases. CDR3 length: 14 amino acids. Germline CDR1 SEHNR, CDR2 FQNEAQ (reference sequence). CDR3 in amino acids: CASSLPGGSDTQYF. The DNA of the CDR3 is TGTGCCAGCAGCTTACCCGGGGGGTCAGATACGCAGTATTTT.

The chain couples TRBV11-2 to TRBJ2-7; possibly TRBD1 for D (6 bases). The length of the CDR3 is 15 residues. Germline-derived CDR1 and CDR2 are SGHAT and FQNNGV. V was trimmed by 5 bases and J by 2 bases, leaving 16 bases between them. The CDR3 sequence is CASSADFSGAYEQYF. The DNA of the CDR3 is TGTGCCAGCAGCGCGGACTTTTCAGGGGCCTACGAGCAGTACTTC.

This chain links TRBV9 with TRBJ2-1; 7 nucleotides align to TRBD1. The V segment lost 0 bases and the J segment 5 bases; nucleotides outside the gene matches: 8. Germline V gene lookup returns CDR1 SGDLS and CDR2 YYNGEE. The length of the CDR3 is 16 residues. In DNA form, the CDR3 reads TGTGCCAGCAGCGTAGATGAGGGGGACAGAGACAATGAGCAGTTCTTC. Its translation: CASSVDEGDRDNEQFF.

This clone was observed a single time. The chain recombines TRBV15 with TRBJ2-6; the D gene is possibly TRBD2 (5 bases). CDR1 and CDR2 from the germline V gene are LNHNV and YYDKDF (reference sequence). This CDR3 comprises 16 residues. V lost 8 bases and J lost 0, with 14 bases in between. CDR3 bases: TGTGCCACCGGGGTGGGAGTGAGCTCTGGGGCCAACGTCCTGACTTTC. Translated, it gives CATGVGVSSGANVLTF. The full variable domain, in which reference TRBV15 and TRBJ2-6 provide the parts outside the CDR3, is DAMVIQNPRYQVTQFGKPVTLSCSQTLNHNVMYWYQQKSSQAPKLLFHYYDKDFNNEADTPDNFQSRRPNTSFCFLDIRSPGLGDTAMYLCATGVGVSSGANVLTFGAGSRLTVL.

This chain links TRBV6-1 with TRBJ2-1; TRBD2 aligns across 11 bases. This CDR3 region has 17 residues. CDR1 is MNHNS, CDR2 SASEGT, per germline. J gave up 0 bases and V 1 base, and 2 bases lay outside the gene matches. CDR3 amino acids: CASSEGLAGISYNEQFF. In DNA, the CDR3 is TGTGCCAGCAGTGAAGGACTAGCGGGAATCTCCTACAATGAGCAGTTCTTC.

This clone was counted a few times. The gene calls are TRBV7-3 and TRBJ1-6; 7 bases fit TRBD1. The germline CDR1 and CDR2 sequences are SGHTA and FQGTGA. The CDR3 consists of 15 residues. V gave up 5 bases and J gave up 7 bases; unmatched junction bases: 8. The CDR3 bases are TGTGCCAGCAGCCCTGTCCCGGGACAGAATTCACCCCTCCACTTT. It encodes CASSPVPGQNSPLHF.

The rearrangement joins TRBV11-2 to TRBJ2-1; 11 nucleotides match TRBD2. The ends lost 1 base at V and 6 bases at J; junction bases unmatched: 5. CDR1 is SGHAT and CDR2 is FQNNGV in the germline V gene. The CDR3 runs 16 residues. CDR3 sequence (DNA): TGTGCCAGCAGCTTAGGAGATAGCGGGGGGGCCAATGAGCAGTTCTTC. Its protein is CASSLGDSGGANEQFF.

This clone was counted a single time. The CDR3 here is CASSVHTGGEGGYTF. In nucleotides, the CDR3 is TGTGCCAGCAGCGTACACACAGGGGGCGAAGGTGGCTACACCTTC. The chain carries TRBV9 and TRBJ1-2, with TRBD1 matching over 9 bases. The J segment lost 7 bases and the V segment lost 1 base, leaving 8 bases of the junction unmatched. The CDR3 is 15 amino acids. Per the germline V gene, CDR1 is SGDLS and CDR2 is YYNGEE. Variable domain in full (rest from reference TRBV9 and TRBJ1-2): DSGVTQTPKHLITATGQRVTLRCSPRSGDLSVYWYQQSLDQGLQFLIQYYNGEERAKGNILERFSAQQFPDLHSELNLSSLELGDSALYFCASSVHTGGEGGYTFGSGTRLTVV.

CDR3 sequence: CASSLAARGGNEQFF. The CDR3 bases are TGTGCCAGCAGCTTAGCGGCGCGGGGGGGCAATGAGCAGTTCTTC. V usage is TRBV11-3 and J usage is TRBJ2-1; TRBD2 aligns across 9 bases. Germline CDR1 is SGHNT and CDR2 is YENEEA. Trimming cost V 1 base and J 6 bases; bases outside gene matches: 4. This CDR3 comprises 15 residues.

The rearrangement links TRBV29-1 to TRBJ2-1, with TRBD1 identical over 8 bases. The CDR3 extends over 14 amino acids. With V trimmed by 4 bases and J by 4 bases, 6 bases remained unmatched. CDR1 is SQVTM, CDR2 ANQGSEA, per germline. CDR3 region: CSVVYGQGYNEQFF. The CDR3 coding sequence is TGCAGCGTTGTGTATGGACAGGGTTACAATGAGCAGTTCTTC.

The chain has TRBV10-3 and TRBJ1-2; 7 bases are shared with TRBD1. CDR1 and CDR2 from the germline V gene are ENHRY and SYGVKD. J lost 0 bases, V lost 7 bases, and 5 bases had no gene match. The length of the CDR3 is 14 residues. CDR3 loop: CAINRDRANYGYTF. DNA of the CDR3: TGTGCCATCAACCGGGACAGAGCTAACTATGGCTACACCTTC.

CDR3 region: CASSVFREDNEQFF. The CDR3, as DNA: TGTGCCAGCAGCGTATTCAGGGAGGACAATGAGCAGTTCTTC. The rearrangement links TRBV9 to TRBJ2-1, with D possibly TRBD2 on 6 matching bases. Germline CDR1 is SGDLS and CDR2 is YYNGEE. The V and J ends lost 1 base and 5 bases respectively, with 10 bases between them. The CDR3 sequence is 14 residues long.

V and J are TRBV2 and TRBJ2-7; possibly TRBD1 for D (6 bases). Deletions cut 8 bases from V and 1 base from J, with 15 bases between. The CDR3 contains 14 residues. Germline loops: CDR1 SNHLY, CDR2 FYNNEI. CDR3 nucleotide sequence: TGTGCCAGCCTGCGCGCACAGGGATCCTACGAGCAGTACTTC. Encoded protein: CASLRAQGSYEQYF.

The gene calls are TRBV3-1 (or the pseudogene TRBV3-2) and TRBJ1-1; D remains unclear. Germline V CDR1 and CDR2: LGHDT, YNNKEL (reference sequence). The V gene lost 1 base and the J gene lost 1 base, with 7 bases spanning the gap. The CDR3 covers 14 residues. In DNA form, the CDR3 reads TGTGCCAGCAGCCAAGGTGAGTCGAACACTGAAGCTTTCTTT. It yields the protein CASSQGESNTEAFF.